The 2 T cell receptor beta chains listed next were all sequenced from one sample in a study of T-cell memory formation after mild COVID-19. TCRdb used MiXCR to reprocess the 5' RACE reads, holding one entry per CDR3 protein. The profile shows around 100,000 distinct CDR3 sequences, around 10% of them singletons. The specimen was PBMCs or a T cell subset sorted from them (not recorded which). Every receptor here comes from a man younger than 35 who had mild COVID-19 (a few samples of this study predate the infection). Cell type and time point are not known.

This clonotype showed up just a few times. The chain has TRBV28 and TRBJ1-2, with D possibly being TRBD1 (5 bases). Looked up from germline, CDR1 is MDHEN and CDR2 is SYDVKM. The CDR3 sequence is 17 residues long. Trimming removed 5 bases from V and 3 bases from J, with 22 bases in between. CDR3 residues: CASSPDLPRGGDYGYTF. In nucleotides, the CDR3 is TGTGCCAGCAGTCCGGATCTACCGCGGGGGGGGGACTATGGCTACACCTTC.

This clonotype has a handful of counts. Here the CDR3 DNA reads TGCGCCAGCAGAATGGGCAATGAGCAGTTCTTC. It codes for CASRMGNEQFF. The chain employs TRBV5-1 and TRBJ2-1; D gene ambiguous. The germline V and J ends were trimmed by 5 bases and 6 bases, with 6 bases remaining between them. CDR1 and CDR2 (germline): SGHRS, YFSETQ. The CDR3 contains 11 residues.